One sample yielded the 17 T cell receptor beta chains listed below, sequenced in a study of CD8+ T cells in alopecia areata. Noted treatment: oral pan-JAK inhibitor, 5-10 mg twice daily. cDNA serving as the sequencing template came from extracted, reverse transcribed RNA. Using immunoSEQ multiplex PCR, the repertoire was profiled, and TCRdb retains in-frame clones only, with some absent. Among fewer than 250,000 clones listed, roughly three fifths were seen once. The sequenced sample was CD4+ T cells sorted from blood, obtained around week 49, from a patient treated with tofacitinib. Receptors originate from a human donor with alopecia areata.

The V and J genes are TRBV5-1 and TRBJ2-5, with no clear D. Germline assignment: CDR1 SGHRS and CDR2 YFSETQ. V was pared by 5 bases and J by 5 bases, with 16 bases between. CDR3 size: 14 residues. In DNA, the CDR3 is TGCGCCAGCAGAATTGCCAGTGGCGAGGAGACCCAGTACTTC. Amino acids: CASRIASGEETQYF.

The DNA for the CDR3 is TGTGCCAGCATTAATCGGAACACCGGGGAGCTGTTTTTT. The encoded protein is CASINRNTGELFF. The chain links TRBV6-1 to TRBJ2-2; D gene unclear. With 7 bases removed from V and 1 base from J, the gap between germline ends came to 7 bases. Germline-derived CDR1 and CDR2 are MNHNS and SASEGT. The CDR3 consists of 13 residues.

The chain employs TRBV4-2 and TRBJ1-1; D is uncertain. V was clipped by 0 bases and J by 0 bases, with 8 bases between them. The CDR3 totals 15 residues. Germline V gene sequence: CDR1 LGHNA, CDR2 YNFKEQ. Here the CDR3 DNA reads TGTGCCAGCAGCCAAGACGGAAACATGAACACTGAAGCTTTCTTT. It is translated as CASSQDGNMNTEAFF.

The sample holds one count of this clone. This sequence joins TRBV10-2 and TRBJ1-1; D gene uncertain. CDR1 is WSHSY, CDR2 SAAADI, per germline. This CDR3 comprises 13 residues. Trimming removed 4 bases at V and 0 bases at J, with 6 bases between. CDR3 residues: CASSVKVNTEAFF. CDR3 nucleotide sequence: TGCGCCAGCAGTGTAAAGGTGAACACTGAAGCTTTCTTT.

This chain joins TRBV27 and TRBJ2-6; D is unclear. Germline CDR1 reads MNHEY; CDR2 reads SMNVEV (reference sequence). The CDR3 loop spans 14 amino acids. V lost 4 bases to trimming and J lost 2 bases, with 6 bases between them. This CDR3 reads CASSSYPGANVLTF. As DNA, the CDR3 is TGTGCCAGCAGTTCCTACCCTGGGGCCAACGTCCTGACTTTC.

This clone was seen only a few times. The chain has TRBV29-1 and TRBJ1-2; D is undetermined. Germline values: CDR1 SQVTM, CDR2 ANQGSEA. Trimming removed 0 bases at V and 3 bases at J, with 8 bases between. The CDR3 sequence is 13 residues long. The CDR3 is CSVEDRQDYGYTF. As DNA, the CDR3 is TGCAGCGTTGAAGATCGGCAGGACTATGGCTACACCTTC.

This clone has just a few counts. The CDR3 spells CASSSDLSLQFF. The CDR3, as DNA: TGTGCCAGCAGCTCAGATCTCTCCCTACAGTTCTTC. The chain carries TRBV7-2 and TRBJ2-1; D call uncertain. With 4 bases removed from V and 13 bases from J, the gap between germline ends came to 14 bases. Germline assignment: CDR1 SGHTA and CDR2 FQGNSA. The CDR3 has 12 amino acids.

This clone has only a few counts. This rearrangement joins TRBV11-2 to TRBJ1-1; no clear D gene. Trimming removed 4 bases from V and 2 bases from J, with 11 bases in between. There are 14 residues in the CDR3. Germline V gene lookup returns CDR1 SGHAT and CDR2 FQNNGV. CDR3: CASSSPTGNTEAFF. The CDR3 DNA reads TGTGCCAGCAGCTCCCCGACGGGCAACACTGAAGCTTTCTTT.

The CDR3 here is CAWSGDRGRAFF. The CDR3 region has the DNA TGTGCCTGGAGCGGGGACAGGGGGAGAGCTTTCTTT. J is TRBJ1-1 and V is TRBV30; 11 nucleotides match TRBD1. Germline V gene lookup returns CDR1 GTSNPN and CDR2 SVGIG (reference sequence). The CDR3 has 12 amino acids. The J segment lost 10 bases and the V segment lost 3 bases, leaving 4 bases of the junction unmatched.

A few counts support this clone. J is TRBJ1-4 and V is TRBV7-2; weak D call: TRBD1 (5 bases). CDR3 length: 14 amino acids. V gave up 6 bases and J gave up 6 bases, with 14 bases separating them. Per the germline V gene, CDR1 is SGHTA and CDR2 is FQGNSA. CDR3 sequence (DNA): TGTGCCAGCAGTCCTAGGAAGGGGTATGAAAAACTGTTTTTT. Its protein is CASSPRKGYEKLFF.

This clone was seen a few times. The rearrangement uses TRBV7-2 and TRBJ2-1; possible D gene TRBD2, 6 bases. Trimming took off 5 bases at V and 0 bases at J, with 14 bases between the two ends. This CDR3 contains 16 residues. Germline lookup yields CDR1 SGHTA and CDR2 FQGNSA. The CDR3 nucleotides are TGTGCCAGCAGCATAATAGCGGAGACCTCCTACAATGAGCAGTTCTTC. Amino acids: CASSIIAETSYNEQFF.

This clone appeared a few times. The J gene is TRBJ1-5, the V gene TRBV7-3; unclear D gene. Per germline, CDR1 SGHTA and CDR2 FQGTGA. CDR3 length equals 11 residues. V was pared by 7 bases and J by 2 bases, with 3 bases between. CDR3 nucleotide sequence: TGTGCCAGCACCCGCAATCAGCCCCAGCATTTT. As protein: CASTRNQPQHF. Full variable domain (missing parts from reference TRBV7-3 and TRBJ1-5): GAGVSQTPSNKVTEKGKYVELRCDPISGHTALYWYRQSLGQGPEFLIYFQGTGAADDSGLPNDRFFAVRPEGSVSTLKIQRTERGDSAVYLCASTRNQPQHFGDGTRLSIL.

V gene TRBV12-5 combines with J gene TRBJ2-3, with a weak D call TRBD1 (6 bases). Trimming cost V 7 bases and J 5 bases, with 22 bases left between them. The CDR3 has 16 amino acids. Per germline, CDR1 LGHNT and CDR2 FRNRAP. The CDR3 is CASASRWTATGDTQYF. The DNA of the CDR3 is TGTGCTAGTGCCTCCCGATGGACAGCGACGGGAGATACGCAGTATTTT.

The genes are TRBV20-1 and TRBJ2-3; no clear D. Trimming stripped 0 bases from V and 6 bases from J, with 4 bases between. Germline V gene lookup returns CDR1 DFQATT and CDR2 SNEGSKA (reference sequence). The length of the CDR3 is 11 residues. The DNA for the CDR3 is TGCAGTGCTAGAGACCGGGATACGCAGTATTTT. The encoded protein is CSARDRDTQYF.

This clone has a handful of counts. The chain employs TRBV5-1 and TRBJ2-7, with 12 bases that match TRBD2. CDR3 size: 13 residues. CDR1 is SGHRS, CDR2 YFSETQ, per germline. With 4 bases clipped from V and 7 bases from J, the junction kept 3 bases outside the gene matches. CDR3 coding DNA: TGCGCCAGCAGCCCCACTAGCGGGGGGGAGCAGTACTTC. This encodes CASSPTSGGEQYF.

The chain is built from TRBV19 and TRBJ1-2; possible D gene TRBD1, 6 bases. Per germline, CDR1 LNHDA and CDR2 SQIVND (reference sequence). V lost 3 bases to trimming and J lost 6 bases, with 14 bases between them. This CDR3 is built from 14 residues. The CDR3 region has the DNA TGTGCCAGTAGTATGATTTCACAGGGCCATGGCTACACCTTC. It codes for CASSMISQGHGYTF. Filled out from reference TRBV19 and TRBJ1-2, the complete variable domain reads DGGITQSPKYLFRKEGQNVTLSCEQNLNHDAMYWYRQDPGQGLRLIYYSQIVNDFQKGDIAEGYSVSREKKESFPLTVTSAQKNPTAFYLCASSMISQGHGYTFGSGTRLTVV.

The rearrangement links TRBV7-3 to TRBJ2-1; 7 bases map to TRBD1. Germline V gene data show CDR1 as SGHTA and CDR2 as FQGTGA. Unmatched junction bases numbered 8, after V lost 5 bases and J lost 4 bases. The length of the CDR3 is 15 residues. This chain's CDR3 is CASSPSRDSYNEQFF. CDR3 DNA: TGTGCCAGCAGCCCTTCCCGGGACAGTTACAATGAGCAGTTCTTC.